The 18 T cell receptor beta chains presented below share a single source sample, sequenced in a study of blood T cell repertoires in COVID-19. The protocol was immunoSEQ multiplex PCR, while the TCRdb copy is restricted to in-frame clones and leaves out a portion. In the table there are hundreds of thousands of clones, just over 85% of which are singletons. Sequencing was performed on PBMCs or T cells enriched from blood (not recorded which). The origin of the receptors is a man aged 18 to 30 who had recovered from COVID-19.

J is TRBJ2-1 and V is TRBV28; D is uncertain. CDR1 and CDR2 (germline): MDHEN, SYDVKM. Trimming left V 1 base short and J 0 bases short, with 13 bases between. This CDR3 is 17 amino acids long. The CDR3 nucleotides read TGTGCCAGCAGTTTATATTCAAGACTCTCCTCCTACAATGAGCAGTTCTTC. Its protein is CASSLYSRLSSYNEQFF. Drawing the rest from reference TRBV28 and TRBJ2-1, the complete variable domain is DVKVTQSSRYLVKRTGEKVFLECVQDMDHENMFWYRQDPGLGLRLIYFSYDVKMKEKGDIPEGYSVSREKKERFSLILESASTNQTSMYLCASSLYSRLSSYNEQFFGPGTRLTVL.

The rearrangement links TRBV6-5 to TRBJ1-5; 9 nucleotides align to TRBD1. Trimming removed 6 bases from V and 5 bases from J; junction bases left unmatched: 8. The CDR3 spans 15 residues. Per the germline V gene, CDR1 is MNHEY and CDR2 is SVGAGI. CDR3 nucleotides: TGTGCCAGCAGATTCCGGGACAGGGATGATCAGCCCCAGCATTTT. Residues: CASRFRDRDDQPQHF.

The rearrangement joins TRBV7-9 to TRBJ2-2, with D possibly being TRBD2 (6 bases). From germline, CDR1 is SEHNR and CDR2 FQNEAQ (reference sequence). Trimming took off 3 bases at V and 7 bases at J, with 6 bases between the two ends. This CDR3 has 12 residues. The CDR3 DNA reads as TGTGCCAGCAGCTTCGGGGGCGGGGAGCTGTTTTTT. As protein: CASSFGGGELFF. The full variable domain, with the rest looked up from reference TRBV7-9 and TRBJ2-2, is DTGVSQNPRHKITKRGQNVTFRCDPISEHNRLYWYRQTLGQGPEFLTYFQNEAQLEKSRLLSDRFSAERPKGSFSTLEIQRTEQGDSAMYLCASSFGGGELFFGEGSRLTVL.

This chain joins TRBV4-2 and TRBJ2-2; TRBD2 matches at 7 bases. This CDR3 region has 14 residues. Germline-derived CDR1 and CDR2 are LGHNA and YNFKEQ. Trimming cost V 6 bases and J 5 bases; bases outside gene matches: 6. The CDR3 DNA reads as TGTGCCAGCAGGGACACGGGGGGTACCGGGGAGCTGTTTTTT. Translated, it gives CASRDTGGTGELFF.

This chain joins TRBV5-1 and TRBJ2-4; 9 bases map to TRBD2. CDR3 length: 15 amino acids. J was trimmed by 5 bases and V by 3 bases; bases with no gene match: 6. Germline V lookup: CDR1 SGHRS, CDR2 YFSETQ. The CDR3 nucleotides read TGCGCCAGCAGCTCTGCGGGGGGGCCGGAAAACATTCAGTACTTC. Encoded protein: CASSSAGGPENIQYF.

V is TRBV5-5 and J is TRBJ2-1; tentative D call: TRBD1 (6 bases). CDR3 size: 14 residues. The germline V and J ends were trimmed by 1 base and 5 bases, with 10 bases remaining between them. Germline CDR1 and CDR2: SGHKS and YYEKEE (reference sequence). CDR3 region: CASSLRDKHNEQFF. In nucleotides, the CDR3 is TGTGCCAGCAGCTTGAGGGACAAACACAATGAGCAGTTCTTC.

The chain links TRBV27 to TRBJ1-5; the D gene is possibly TRBD1 (6 bases). This CDR3 contains 13 residues. Germline V CDR1 and CDR2: MNHEY, SMNVEV (reference sequence). V was pared by 8 bases and J by 3 bases, with 11 bases between. In DNA form, the CDR3 reads TGTGCCAGCGCCGGACAGTACAATCAGCCCCAGCATTTT. This translates into CASAGQYNQPQHF.

The V gene is TRBV30, the J gene TRBJ1-1; tentative D call: TRBD1 (5 bases). The CDR3 spans 13 residues. V shed 2 bases and J shed 1 base, with 8 bases lying between them. Germline values: CDR1 GTSNPN, CDR2 SVGIG (reference sequence). CDR3 nucleotide sequence: TGTGCCTGGAGTTCGACAGAGAACACTGAAGCTTTCTTT. It encodes CAWSSTENTEAFF.

V and J are TRBV5-1 and TRBJ1-1; perhaps TRBD1 as D (5 bases). The CDR3 has 14 residues. In germline, CDR1 is SGHRS, CDR2 YFSETQ. V shed 3 bases and J shed 5 bases, with 14 bases lying between them. CDR3 in amino acids: CASSSRWGRTEAFF. CDR3 nucleotides: TGCGCCAGCAGCTCCCGGTGGGGCAGGACTGAAGCTTTCTTT.

The rearrangement links TRBV27 to TRBJ2-1, with 13 bases fitting TRBD2. CDR3 length equals 16 residues. V was clipped by 2 bases and J by 7 bases; unmatched bases: 5. Germline CDR1 MNHEY, CDR2 SMNVEV (reference sequence). CDR3 nucleotides: TGTGCCAGCAGTTTACGGGGACTAGCGGGAACGAATGAGCAGTTCTTC. Its translation: CASSLRGLAGTNEQFF.

This clone turned up a few times. The sample contains more than one DNA sequence encoding this CDR3. V usage is TRBV4-1 and J usage is TRBJ2-7; TRBD2 aligns across 10 bases. The CDR3 has 15 residues. The germline V gene encodes CDR1 MGHRA and CDR2 YSYEKL. J lost 2 bases, V lost 1 base, and 2 bases had no gene match. The CDR3 DNA sequence: TGCGCCAGCAGCCAAGGACTAGCGGGTGCCTACGAGCAGTACTTC. Its protein is CASSQGLAGAYEQYF.

The J gene is TRBJ1-2, the V gene TRBV25-1, with 12 bases aligning to TRBD1. This CDR3 is built from 15 residues. The germline gives CDR1 MGHDK, CDR2 SYGVNS. The J segment lost 4 bases and the V segment lost 4 bases, leaving 4 bases of the junction unmatched. The CDR3: CASSGRDRGPYGYTF. The CDR3 DNA reads TGTGCCAGCAGTGGTCGGGACAGGGGGCCCTATGGCTACACCTTC.

The chain carries TRBV7-6 and TRBJ1-3; 8 bases fit TRBD1. Germline trimming cut 3 bases from V and 3 bases from J; bases unmatched to any gene: 4. The CDR3 runs to 15 residues. Looked up from germline, CDR1 is SGHVS and CDR2 is FNYEAQ. CDR3 nucleotide sequence: TGTGCCAGCAGCTTCGACAGGGGCAATGGAAACACCATATATTTT. Its protein is CASSFDRGNGNTIYF.

CDR3 coding DNA: TGTGCCAGCAGTTGGTCACAGACCTACGAGCAGTACTTC. It translates to CASSWSQTYEQYF. The V and J genes are TRBV12-3 or TRBV12-4 and TRBJ2-7, with D hard to call. V was trimmed by 4 bases and J by 2 bases, leaving 9 bases between them. The CDR3 length is 13 residues.

The chain couples TRBV24-1 to TRBJ2-1, with TRBD2 identical over 7 bases. Unmatched junction bases numbered 3, after V lost 6 bases and J lost 2 bases. This CDR3 contains 14 residues. The V gene's germline CDR1 is KGHDR and CDR2 SFDVKD. The CDR3 DNA sequence: TGTGCCACCAGTACTGGGGGGGCCTACAATGAGCAGTTCTTC. As protein: CATSTGGAYNEQFF.

The V call is TRBV3-1 (or the pseudogene TRBV3-2), the J call TRBJ2-7, with unresolved D. V shed 0 bases and J shed 5 bases, with 14 bases lying between them. The CDR3 consists of 15 residues. Germline V gives CDR1 LGHDT, CDR2 YNNKEL (reference sequence). The CDR3 protein is CASSQDSRGFDEQYF. In DNA form, the CDR3 reads TGTGCCAGCAGCCAAGATTCTCGAGGTTTCGACGAGCAGTACTTC.

The chain uses TRBV5-5 and TRBJ1-6; 7 bases align to TRBD1. The CDR3 has 15 residues. The germline gives CDR1 SGHKS, CDR2 YYEKEE (reference sequence). The V segment lost 4 bases and the J segment 6 bases; nucleotides outside the gene matches: 7. The CDR3 here is CASSNTGQANSPLHF. For the CDR3, the DNA is TGTGCCAGCAGCAACACTGGACAGGCTAATTCACCCCTCCACTTT.

This chain links TRBV25-1 with TRBJ1-2, with 7 positions matching TRBD1. This CDR3 has 13 residues. Germline V gives CDR1 MGHDK, CDR2 SYGVNS. The ends lost 4 bases at V and 6 bases at J; junction bases unmatched: 5. The chain's CDR3 is CASSGQGYDGYTF. The CDR3, as DNA: TGTGCCAGCAGTGGACAGGGCTATGATGGCTACACCTTC.